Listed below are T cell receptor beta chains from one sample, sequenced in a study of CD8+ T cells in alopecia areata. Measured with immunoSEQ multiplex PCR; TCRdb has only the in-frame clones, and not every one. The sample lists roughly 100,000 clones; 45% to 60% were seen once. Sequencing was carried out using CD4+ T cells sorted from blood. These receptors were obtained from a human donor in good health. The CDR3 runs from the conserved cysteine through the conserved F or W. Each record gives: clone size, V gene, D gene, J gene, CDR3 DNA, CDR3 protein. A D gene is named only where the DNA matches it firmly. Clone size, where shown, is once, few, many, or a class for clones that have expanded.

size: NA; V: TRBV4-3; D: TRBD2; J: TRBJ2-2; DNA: TGCGCCAGCAGCCAGTTAGCGGGGTACACCGGGGAGCTGTTTTTT; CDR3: CASSQLAGYTGELFF
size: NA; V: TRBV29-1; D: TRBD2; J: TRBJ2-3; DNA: TGCAGCGTTGGGGCTAGCGGGGGAGATACGCAGTATTTT; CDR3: CSVGASGGDTQYF
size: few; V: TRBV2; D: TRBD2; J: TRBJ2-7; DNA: TGTGCCAGCAGTGAAGGACTAGCGGGTTCCTACGAGCAGTACTTC; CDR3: CASSEGLAGSYEQYF
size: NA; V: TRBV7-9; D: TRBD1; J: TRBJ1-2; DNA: TGTGCCAGCAGCTATACGGGACAGGGAAACGGCTACACCTTC; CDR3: CASSYTGQGNGYTF
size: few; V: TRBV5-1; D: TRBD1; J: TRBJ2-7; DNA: TGCGCCAGCAGCTTGGATGGACAGGGGCGCCGCGAGCAGTACTTC; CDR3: CASSLDGQGRREQYF
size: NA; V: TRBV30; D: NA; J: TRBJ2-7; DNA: TGTGCCTGGAGTGTACGCCGCGATCTCGAGCAGTACTTC; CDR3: CAWSVRRDLEQYF
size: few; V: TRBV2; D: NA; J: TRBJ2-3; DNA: TGTGCCAGCATGAGAGGGGCCTATAAAGCAGATACGCAGTATTTT; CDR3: CASMRGAYKADTQYF
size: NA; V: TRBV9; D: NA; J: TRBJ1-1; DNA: TGTGCCAGCAGCAGAACGGACGGGGAAAGAGCTTTCTTT; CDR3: CASSRTDGERAFF
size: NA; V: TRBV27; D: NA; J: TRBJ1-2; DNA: TGTGCCAGCAGTTTAGACAAGGGATTCCCCTATGGCTACACCTTC; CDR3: CASSLDKGFPYGYTF
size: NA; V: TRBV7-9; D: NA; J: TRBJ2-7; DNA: TGTGCCAGCAGCTTAGCGGGCGCGGGCGAGCAGTACTTC; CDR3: CASSLAGAGEQYF
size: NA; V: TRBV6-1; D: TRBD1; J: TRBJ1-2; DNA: TGTGCCAGCAGGGCAGGGACAGCGTGGAATGGCTACACCTTC; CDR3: CASRAGTAWNGYTF
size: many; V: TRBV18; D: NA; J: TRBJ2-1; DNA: TGTGCCAGCTCACCACAGGGAACAGGAGGTGAGCAGTTCTTC; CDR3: CASSPQGTGGEQFF
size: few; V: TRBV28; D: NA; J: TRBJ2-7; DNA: TGTGCCAGCAGTGTAGGTAGGGGATGGGGTGAGGAGCAGTACTTC; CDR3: CASSVGRGWGEEQYF
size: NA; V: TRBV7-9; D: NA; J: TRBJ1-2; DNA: TGTGCCAGCAGCCTTAAGTCCAGCGCTAACTATGGCTACACCTTC; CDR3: CASSLKSSANYGYTF
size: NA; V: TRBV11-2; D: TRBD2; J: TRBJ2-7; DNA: TGTGCCAGCAGCCGAAGGGGTGGTGGGACTAGCGGCCACGAGCAGTACTTC; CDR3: CASSRRGGGTSGHEQYF
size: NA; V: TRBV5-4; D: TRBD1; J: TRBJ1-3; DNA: TGTGCCAGCAGCTTGGGGACAGGGTCTGTAAACACCATATATTTT; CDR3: CASSLGTGSVNTIYF
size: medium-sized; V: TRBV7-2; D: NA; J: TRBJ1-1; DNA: TGTGCCAGCAGCTTAGATGGAAGGGCCGGCGTAGGAGCTTTCTTT; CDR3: CASSLDGRAGVGAFF
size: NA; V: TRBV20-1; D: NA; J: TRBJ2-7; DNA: TGCAGTGTTAAAGGACCCTACGAGCAGTACTTC; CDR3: CSVKGPYEQYF
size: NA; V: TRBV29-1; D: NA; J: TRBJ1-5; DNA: TGCAGCGTTGGGGAGGGAAACCAGCCCCAGCATTTT; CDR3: CSVGEGNQPQHF
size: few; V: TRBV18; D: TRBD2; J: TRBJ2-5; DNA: TGTGCCAGCTCACCACGGGCTAGCGGGGGGACACGCCAAGAGACCCAGTACTTC; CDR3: CASSPRASGGTRQETQYF
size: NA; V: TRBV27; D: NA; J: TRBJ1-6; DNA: TGTGCCAGCAGTTTGGCAGGGAGGCCACCCCTCCACTTT; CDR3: CASSLAGRPPLHF
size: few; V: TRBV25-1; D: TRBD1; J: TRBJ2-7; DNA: TGTGCCAGCAGTCCCGGGACAGGGAATGGTTACGAGCAGTACTTC; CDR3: CASSPGTGNGYEQYF
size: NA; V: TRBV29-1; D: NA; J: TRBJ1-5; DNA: TGCAGCGTTGTGTGGGGTAGCAATCAGCCCCAGCATTTT; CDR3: CSVVWGSNQPQHF
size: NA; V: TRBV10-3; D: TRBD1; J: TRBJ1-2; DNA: TGTGCCATCAGTGGGCCGGGACAGCCTACTAACTATGGCTACACCTTC; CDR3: CAISGPGQPTNYGYTF
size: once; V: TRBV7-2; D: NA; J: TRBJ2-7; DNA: TGTGCCAGCAGCTTAGAGCTGCGGGATTCGATGGGATCCTACGAGCAGTACTTC; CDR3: CASSLELRDSMGSYEQYF
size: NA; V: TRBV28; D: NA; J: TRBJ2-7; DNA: TGTGCCAGCACTGAACGGGGCGAGCAGTACTTC; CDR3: CASTERGEQYF
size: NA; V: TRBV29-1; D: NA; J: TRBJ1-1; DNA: TGCAGCGTTGTTGAAAACCGTGCTTTCTTT; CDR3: CSVVENRAFF
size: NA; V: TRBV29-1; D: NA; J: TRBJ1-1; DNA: TGCAGCGCCCACGGCAGGTTCAACACTGAAGCTTTCTTT; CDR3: CSAHGRFNTEAFF
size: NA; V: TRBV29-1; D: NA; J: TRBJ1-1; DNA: TGCAGCACCCGTGGGGTTATCACTGAAGCTTTCTTT; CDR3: CSTRGVITEAFF
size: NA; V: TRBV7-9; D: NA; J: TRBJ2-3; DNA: TGTGCCAGCAGCTACGGGACCGCTAGCACAGATACGCAGTATTTT; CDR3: CASSYGTASTDTQYF
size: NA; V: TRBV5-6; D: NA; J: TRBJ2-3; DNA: TGTGCCAGCAGCGCCTACCTGGACGGATCCACAGATACGCAGTATTTT; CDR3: CASSAYLDGSTDTQYF
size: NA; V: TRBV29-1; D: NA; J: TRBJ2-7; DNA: TGCAGCGTTGAGGTCCAGGGTCGGGTTAGCGAGCAGTACTTC; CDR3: CSVEVQGRVSEQYF
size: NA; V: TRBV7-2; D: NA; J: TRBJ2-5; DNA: TGTGCCAGCAGCTTAGGACCGGTCGGGGAGACCCAGTACTTC; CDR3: CASSLGPVGETQYF
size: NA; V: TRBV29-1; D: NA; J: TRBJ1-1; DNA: TGCAGCGTTGAAGACGCGGGAAACACTGAAGCTTTCTTT; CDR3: CSVEDAGNTEAFF
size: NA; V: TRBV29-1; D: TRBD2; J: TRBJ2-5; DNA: TGCAGCGTTGTTACGGGGGGAGAGACCCAGTACTTC; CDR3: CSVVTGGETQYF
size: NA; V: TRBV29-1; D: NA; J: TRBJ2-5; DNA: TGCAGCGTCGCCCGAGAAGAGACCCAGTACTTC; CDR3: CSVAREETQYF
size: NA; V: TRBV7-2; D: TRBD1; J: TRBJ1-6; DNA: TGTGCCAGCAGCCCGGACAGGGCCCGGACACCCCTCCACTTT; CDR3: CASSPDRARTPLHF
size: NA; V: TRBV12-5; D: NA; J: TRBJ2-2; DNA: TGTGCTAGTGGTTTGTATTTCGGCGGGGAGCTGTTTTTT; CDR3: CASGLYFGGELFF
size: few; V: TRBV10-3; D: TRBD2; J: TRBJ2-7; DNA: TGTGCCATCAGTGGGTTTGGGGGGGATTACGAGCAGTACTTC; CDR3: CAISGFGGDYEQYF
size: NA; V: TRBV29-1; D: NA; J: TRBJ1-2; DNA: TGCAGCGTTGGTTTTGCGGGGGGCTACACCTTC; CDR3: CSVGFAGGYTF
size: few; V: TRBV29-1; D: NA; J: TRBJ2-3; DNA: TGCAGCGTTTGGAGGGTTCCAGATACGCAGTATTTT; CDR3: CSVWRVPDTQYF
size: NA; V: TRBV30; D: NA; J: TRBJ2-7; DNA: TGTGCCTGGAGTGTATCCCGCTACGAGCAGTACTTC; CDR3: CAWSVSRYEQYF
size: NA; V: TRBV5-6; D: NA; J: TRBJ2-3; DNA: TGTGCCAGCCTCCCCTTTAGCACAGATACGCAGTATTTT; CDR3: CASLPFSTDTQYF
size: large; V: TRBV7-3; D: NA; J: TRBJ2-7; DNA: TGTGCCAGCAGCTCTGGACAGTCCTACGAGCAGTACTTC; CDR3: CASSSGQSYEQYF
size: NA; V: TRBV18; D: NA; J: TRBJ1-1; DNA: TGTGCCAGCTCACCACAACTTTCTAGTGACACTGAAGCTTTCTTT; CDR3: CASSPQLSSDTEAFF
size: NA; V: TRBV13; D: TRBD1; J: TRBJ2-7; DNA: TGTGCCAGCAGTTCTAGACAGGGGGCCGAGCAGTACTTC; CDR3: CASSSRQGAEQYF
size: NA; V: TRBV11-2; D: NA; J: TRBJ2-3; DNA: TGTGCCAGCAGCTTAGATAGGTTGGATACGCAGTATTTT; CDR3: CASSLDRLDTQYF
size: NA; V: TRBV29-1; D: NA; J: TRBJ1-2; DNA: TGCAGCGTTGGTTTTGGCGGCGTTTCTAACTATGGCTACACCTTC; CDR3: CSVGFGGVSNYGYTF
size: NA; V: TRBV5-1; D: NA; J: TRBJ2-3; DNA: TGCGCCAGCAGCTTGACGGGGGCGGAAGATACGCAGTATTTT; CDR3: CASSLTGAEDTQYF
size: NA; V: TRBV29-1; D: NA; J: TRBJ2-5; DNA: TGCAGCGTTGATAAGGGGGGGTTGGAGACCCAGTACTTC; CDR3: CSVDKGGLETQYF
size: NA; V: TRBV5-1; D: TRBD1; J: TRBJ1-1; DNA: TGCGCCAGCAGCTCTGACAGGGGGAAAACTGAAGCTTTCTTT; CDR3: CASSSDRGKTEAFF
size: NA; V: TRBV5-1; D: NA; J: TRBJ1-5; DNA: TGCGCCAGCAGCTTGTCGGGGGATTCGGGTCAGCCCCAGCATTTT; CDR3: CASSLSGDSGQPQHF
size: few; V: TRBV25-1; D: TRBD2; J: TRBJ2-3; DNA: TGTGCCAGCAGTTTTAGCGGGGGGGCCTCTAGCACAGATACGCAGTATTTT; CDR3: CASSFSGGASSTDTQYF
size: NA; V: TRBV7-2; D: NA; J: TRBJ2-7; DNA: TGTGCCAGCAGCTTAGGGACACTCCCCTACGAGCAGTACTTC; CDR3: CASSLGTLPYEQYF
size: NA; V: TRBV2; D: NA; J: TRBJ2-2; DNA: TGTGCCAGCAGTGCCGGGACAAACACCGGGGAGCTGTTTTTT; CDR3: CASSAGTNTGELFF